The rows below give T cell receptor beta chains drawn from one sample of a study of shared clonotypes between healthy human individuals. Assay: immunoSEQ multiplex PCR; the TCRdb copy retains only in-frame clones and omits some. The sample lists about half a million clones, around 73% occurring once. Sequenced material: PBMCs. The receptors were sampled from a woman in her thirties or forties in good health. Some clones in this sample may be carry-over from other donors' samples. Both conserved end residues are part of each CDR3.

>TRBV7-2
CASSLAYISYEQYF
>TRBV18
CASSPLSLAGVTGELFF
>TRBV5-1
CASSFAPFSTDTQYF
>TRBV28
CASSSNRVTYNEQFF
>TRBV28
CASSFAGGLAGDEQYF
>TRBV7-2
CASSLVLGGGGTEAFF
>TRBV10-3
CAISESGTTNTGELFF
>TRBV7-2
CASSLDRGQYNEQFF
>TRBV5-8
CASSFEGQGAPLGNQPQHF
>TRBV7-8
CASSLVDRGETQYF